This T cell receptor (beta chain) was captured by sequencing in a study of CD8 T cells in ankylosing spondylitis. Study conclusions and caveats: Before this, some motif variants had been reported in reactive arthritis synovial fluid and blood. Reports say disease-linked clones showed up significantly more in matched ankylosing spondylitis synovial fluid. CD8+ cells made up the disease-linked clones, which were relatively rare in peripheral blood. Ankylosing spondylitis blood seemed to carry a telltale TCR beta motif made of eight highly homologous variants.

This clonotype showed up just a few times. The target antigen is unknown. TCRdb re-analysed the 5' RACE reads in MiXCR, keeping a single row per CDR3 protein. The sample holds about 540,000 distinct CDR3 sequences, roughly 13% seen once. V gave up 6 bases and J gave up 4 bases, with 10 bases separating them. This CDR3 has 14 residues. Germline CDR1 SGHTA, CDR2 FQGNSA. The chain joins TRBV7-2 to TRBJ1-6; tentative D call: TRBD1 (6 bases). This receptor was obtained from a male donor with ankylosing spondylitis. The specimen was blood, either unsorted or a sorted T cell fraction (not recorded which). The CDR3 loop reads CASRDRPYNSPLHF. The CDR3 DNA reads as TGTGCCAGCAGGGACAGACCTTATAATTCACCCCTCCACTTT.